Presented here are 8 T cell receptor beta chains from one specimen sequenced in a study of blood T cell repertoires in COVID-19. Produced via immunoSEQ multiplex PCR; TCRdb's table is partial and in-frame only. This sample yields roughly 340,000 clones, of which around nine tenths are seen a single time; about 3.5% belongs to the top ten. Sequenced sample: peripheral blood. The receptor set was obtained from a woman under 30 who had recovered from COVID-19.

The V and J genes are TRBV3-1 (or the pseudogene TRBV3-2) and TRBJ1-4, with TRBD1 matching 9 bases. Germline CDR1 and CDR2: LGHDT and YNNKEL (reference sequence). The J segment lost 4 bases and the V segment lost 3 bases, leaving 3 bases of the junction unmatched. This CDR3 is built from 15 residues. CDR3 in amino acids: CASSHKDRGNEKLFF. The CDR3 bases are TGTGCCAGCAGCCATAAGGACAGGGGTAATGAAAAACTGTTTTTT.

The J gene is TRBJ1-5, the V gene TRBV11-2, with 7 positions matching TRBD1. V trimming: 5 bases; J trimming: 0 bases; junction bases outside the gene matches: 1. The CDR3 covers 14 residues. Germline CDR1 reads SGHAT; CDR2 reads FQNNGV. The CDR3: CASSPGGSNQPQHF. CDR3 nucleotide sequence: TGTGCCAGCAGCCCAGGGGGTAGCAATCAGCCCCAGCATTTT.

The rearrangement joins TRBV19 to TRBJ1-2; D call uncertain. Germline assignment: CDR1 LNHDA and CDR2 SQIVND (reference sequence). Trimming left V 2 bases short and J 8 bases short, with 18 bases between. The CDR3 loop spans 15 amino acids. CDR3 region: CASSIKWQALQGYTF. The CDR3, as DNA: TGTGCCAGTAGTATAAAATGGCAGGCCCTTCAGGGCTACACCTTC.

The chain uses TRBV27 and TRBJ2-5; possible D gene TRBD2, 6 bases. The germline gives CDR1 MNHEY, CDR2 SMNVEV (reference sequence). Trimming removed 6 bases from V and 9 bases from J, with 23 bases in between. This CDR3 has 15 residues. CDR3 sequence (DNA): TGTGCCAGCAGGATATTAGCGGACCTGACCTCGGCCCAGTACTTC. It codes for CASRILADLTSAQYF.

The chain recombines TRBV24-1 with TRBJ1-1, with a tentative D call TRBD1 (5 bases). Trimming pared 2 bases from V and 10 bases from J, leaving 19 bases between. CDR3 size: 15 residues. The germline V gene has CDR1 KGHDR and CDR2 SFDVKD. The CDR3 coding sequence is TGTGCCACCAGTGATTCGCCCGGGTTCGGGGGGGGAGCTTTCTTT. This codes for CATSDSPGFGGGAFF.

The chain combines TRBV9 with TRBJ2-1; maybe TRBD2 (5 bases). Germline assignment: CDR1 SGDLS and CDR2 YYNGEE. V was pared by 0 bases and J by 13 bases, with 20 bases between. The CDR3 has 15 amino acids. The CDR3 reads CASSVDGPSNVDQFF. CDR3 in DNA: TGTGCCAGCAGCGTAGACGGTCCTAGCAATGTAGATCAGTTCTTC.

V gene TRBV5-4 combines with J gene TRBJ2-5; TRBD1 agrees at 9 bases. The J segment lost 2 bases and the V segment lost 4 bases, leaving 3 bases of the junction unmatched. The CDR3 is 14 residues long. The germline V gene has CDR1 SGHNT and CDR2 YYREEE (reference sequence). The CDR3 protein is CASSPGTGQETQYF. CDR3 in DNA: TGTGCCAGCAGCCCCGGGACAGGGCAAGAGACCCAGTACTTC. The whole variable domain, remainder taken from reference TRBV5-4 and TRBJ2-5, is ETGVTQSPTHLIKTRGQQVTLRCSSQSGHNTVSWYQQALGQGPQFIFQYYREEENGRGNFPPRFSGLQFPNYSSELNVNALELDDSALYLCASSPGTGQETQYFGPGTRLLVL.

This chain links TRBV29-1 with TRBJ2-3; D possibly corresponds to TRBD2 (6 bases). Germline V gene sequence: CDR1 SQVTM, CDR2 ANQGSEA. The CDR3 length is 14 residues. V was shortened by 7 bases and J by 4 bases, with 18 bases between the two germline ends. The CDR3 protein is CSALSSDGSDTQYF. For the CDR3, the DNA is TGCAGCGCCCTTTCTAGCGACGGGTCAGATACGCAGTATTTT.